The entry that follows covers one TCR beta chain sequence. This entry comes from a study of B cell selection in AIRE deficiency. TCRdb's table, derived via immunoSEQ multiplex PCR, lists solely in-frame clones and lacks some. The table lists about 26,000 clones, approximately 92% of them singletons, with 1% to 1.4% in the top ten. Sorted regulatory T cells were CD4-positive, CD25-high and CD127-low or negative. Control samples were from healthy, unrelated donors. With 4 bases removed from V and 0 bases from J, the gap between germline ends came to 7 bases. CDR1 and CDR2 from the germline V gene are KGHSH and LQKENI. There are 14 residues in the CDR3.

The sequence came from a human donor in good health. This chain joins TRBV18 and TRBJ1-3; D uncertain. Sequenced: CD4+CD25+ Tregs sorted from PBMCs. The CDR3: CASSLASSGNTIYF. CDR3 coding DNA: TGTGCCAGCTCACTCGCTAGCTCTGGAAACACCATATATTTT.